Listed below are T cell receptor beta chains from one sample, sequenced in a study of T cell responses to AZD1222 COVID-19 vaccine. Assay: immunoSEQ multiplex PCR; the TCRdb copy retains only in-frame clones and omits some. The data show roughly 130,000 clones, 70% to 90% seen once. The sample consisted of peripheral blood, taken on day 0 of AZD1222 vaccination. These receptors were obtained from an adult in good health. CDR3s include the opening cysteine and the closing phenylalanine or tryptophan. A D gene is named only where the DNA matches it firmly. Clone sizes are given selectively: once, few, many, or a class where the clone is expanded.

v_call,j_call,clone_size,d_call,cdr3_nt,cdr3_aa
TRBV4-2,TRBJ1-2,.,.,TGTGCCAGCAGCCAAGAGAGGGTCATCAACTATGGCTACACCTTC,CASSQERVINYGYTF
TRBV24-1,TRBJ2-2,.,.,TGTGCCACCAGTGATTGGGTAGGGGGAAGGACCGGGGAGCTGTTTTTT,CATSDWVGGRTGELFF
TRBV30,TRBJ1-5,.,TRBD1,TGTGCCTGGAGTGTACAGGGGAATCAGCCCCAGCATTTT,CAWSVQGNQPQHF
TRBV19,TRBJ2-3,.,.,TGTGCCAGTAACGATGGGGGGGCCGGCACAGATACGCAGTATTTT,CASNDGGAGTDTQYF
TRBV7-6,TRBJ1-1,.,.,TGTGCCAGCAGCTTGATCGGGACTGCGAACACTGAAGCTTTCTTT,CASSLIGTANTEAFF
TRBV11-2,TRBJ1-3,once,.,TGTGCCAGCGACTCAGGGAACTATAATGGAAACACCATATATTTT,CASDSGNYNGNTIYF
TRBV6-1,TRBJ2-7,.,TRBD2,TGTGCCAGCAGCTTTAGCGGGAGCCCCAACTACGAGCAGTACTTC,CASSFSGSPNYEQYF
TRBV20-1,TRBJ2-1,.,.,TGCAGTGCTAGAGGGCCCGGGATCTTC,CSARGPGIF
TRBV19,TRBJ1-1,.,.,TGTGCTGTAAATCAACCCCCCCGAAGAGAAGCTTTCTTT,CAVNQPPRREAFF
TRBV7-7,TRBJ2-2,few,.,TGTGCTAGCAGCTTGGGACACCCCGGGGAGCTGTTTTTT,CASSLGHPGELFF
TRBV27,TRBJ1-2,.,TRBD1,TGTGCCACCGCCCCCAGACAGGGCATGCCCTATGGCTACACCTTC,CATAPRQGMPYGYTF
TRBV9,TRBJ2-1,.,TRBD2,TGTGCCAGCAGCGTTGGTAGCGGGGGAAGCAATGAGCAGTTCTTC,CASSVGSGGSNEQFF
TRBV7-2,TRBJ1-3,.,TRBD1,TGTGCCAGCAGCTTTACCCGGACAGGATCCGGAAACACCATATATTTT,CASSFTRTGSGNTIYF
TRBV9,TRBJ2-2,.,.,TGTGCCAGCAGCGTAGAGATCTACGGGGAGCTGTTTTTT,CASSVEIYGELFF
TRBV11-2,TRBJ2-3,.,TRBD1,TGTGCCAGCAGCTTCGGGACAGGGCGGACAGATACGCAGTATTTT,CASSFGTGRTDTQYF
TRBV4-3,TRBJ2-7,.,TRBD1,TGCGCCAGCAGCCACGGACAGGTTCCAAACTACGAGCAGTACTTC,CASSHGQVPNYEQYF
TRBV7-8,TRBJ2-7,.,.,TGTGCCAGCAGCCCAGGAAGGGGGGACTCCTACGAGCAGTACTTC,CASSPGRGDSYEQYF
TRBV19,TRBJ2-5,.,.,TGTGCCAGTAGTATTGGGTCGGGAGACGGGGGAGAGACCCAGTACTTC,CASSIGSGDGGETQYF
TRBV30,TRBJ2-1,.,TRBD1,TGTGCCTGTACCTATCCAGGGACAGGGACCCTCATAACCAAGCAGTTCTTC,CACTYPGTGTLITKQFF
TRBV5-6,TRBJ2-7,once,.,TGTGCCAGCAGCCCCCCCGGGAGTCTCAATTACGAGCAGTACTTC,CASSPPGSLNYEQYF
TRBV4-1,TRBJ2-3,.,TRBD2,TGCGCCAGCAGCCAAGGAGTAGCGGGGGGGCCCACAGATACGCAGTATTTT,CASSQGVAGGPTDTQYF
TRBV7-2,TRBJ1-1,.,.,TGTGCCAGCAGCTCCCAACTGAACACTGAAGCTTTCTTT,CASSSQLNTEAFF
TRBV3-1/TRBV3-2,TRBJ1-4,.,TRBD1,TGTGCCAGCAGTCGAACCTCAGGGGGGTTCCGGGAAAAACTGTTTTTT,CASSRTSGGFREKLFF
TRBV19,TRBJ2-1,.,.,TGTGCCAGTAGTATAGCAGGGGGGACCTACAATGAGCAGTTCTTC,CASSIAGGTYNEQFF
TRBV9,TRBJ2-1,.,TRBD2,TGTGCCAGCAGCGTTGGCCCCAAGACTAGCGGGAATGAGCAGTTCTTC,CASSVGPKTSGNEQFF
TRBV30,TRBJ1-2,.,.,TGTGCCTGGACCCTCGGGGGGGCGAATGGCTACACCTTC,CAWTLGGANGYTF
TRBV6-5,TRBJ1-2,.,TRBD1,TGTGCCAGCAGTACGGCAGGGGGTGCGAACTATGGCTACACCTTC,CASSTAGGANYGYTF
TRBV6-2/TRBV6-3,TRBJ2-1,.,.,TGTGCCAGCAGGCCTGGGACTGTTTACAATGAGCAGTTCTTC,CASRPGTVYNEQFF
TRBV29-1,TRBJ2-3,.,TRBD2,TGCAGCGTTGAAGCTAGCGGGGGAAGTACCCCAGATACGCAGTATTTT,CSVEASGGSTPDTQYF
TRBV3-1/TRBV3-2,TRBJ1-2,.,.,TGTGCCAGCAGCCAAGGGGGTGGCTACACCTTC,CASSQGGGYTF
TRBV5-1,TRBJ1-4,few,.,TGCGCCAGCAGCCAGGACACGCTTAATGAAAAACTGTTTTTT,CASSQDTLNEKLFF
TRBV21-1,TRBJ2-7,.,.,TGTGCCAGCATCAGCGGGACCTACGAGCAGTACTTC,CASISGTYEQYF
TRBV3-1/TRBV3-2,TRBJ2-7,.,TRBD1,TGTGCCAGCAGCCAAGATCCAACCCAGACAGGGGGCTACGAGCAGTACTTC,CASSQDPTQTGGYEQYF
TRBV4-3,TRBJ1-4,.,.,TGCGCCAGCAGCCAAGAGACGGCGGAGGAGGAAAAACTGTTTTTT,CASSQETAEEEKLFF
TRBV14,TRBJ1-1,.,.,TGTGCCAGCAGCCAAGATACGTGGCAGATGAACACTGAAGCTTTCTTT,CASSQDTWQMNTEAFF
TRBV28,TRBJ2-3,.,TRBD2,TGTGCCAGCAGTTTGCCTAGCGGGCAGGGCACAGATACGCAGTATTTT,CASSLPSGQGTDTQYF
TRBV7-2,TRBJ1-1,few,TRBD1,TGTGCCAGCAAAACGGGCGGACAGGGAGGAACTGAAGCTTTCTTT,CASKTGGQGGTEAFF
TRBV5-1,TRBJ2-7,.,.,TGCGCCAGCAGCCCAATTCGGGGATCCTACGAGCAGTACTTC,CASSPIRGSYEQYF
TRBV5-1,TRBJ1-5,.,TRBD1,TGCGCCAGCAGCTTGGCCGGACAGGGCGATCAGCCCCAGCATTTT,CASSLAGQGDQPQHF
TRBV5-1,TRBJ1-4,.,.,TGCGCCAGCAGCCCAGAAGGGACCCGACATAATGAAAAACTGTTTTTT,CASSPEGTRHNEKLFF
TRBV9,TRBJ1-2,.,TRBD1,TGTGCCAGCAGCGTAGGCGGCCTCTTAGGGGACAGATACTATGGCTACACCTTC,CASSVGGLLGDRYYGYTF
TRBV11-1,TRBJ1-6,once,TRBD1,TGTGCCAGCAGCCCGGGACAGGGGGCTAATTCACCCCTCCACTTT,CASSPGQGANSPLHF
TRBV6-4,TRBJ2-2,.,.,TGTGCCAGCAGAGGACAATACACCGGGGAGCTGTTTTTT,CASRGQYTGELFF
TRBV7-3,TRBJ2-2,.,.,TGTGCCAGCAGCTTACACGGACAGTCCGGGGAGCTGTTTTTT,CASSLHGQSGELFF
TRBV7-9,TRBJ2-7,once,.,TGTGCCAGCAGCCATACAGCCTACGAGCAGTACTTC,CASSHTAYEQYF
TRBV19,TRBJ1-2,.,TRBD1,TGTGCCAGTAGTATAAGAATCCGGGACAGCTATGGCTACACCTTC,CASSIRIRDSYGYTF
TRBV12-3/TRBV12-4,TRBJ1-2,.,.,TGTGCCAGCAGTTTAGGGGGGAGGTATGGCTACACCTTC,CASSLGGRYGYTF
TRBV6-1,TRBJ2-7,.,.,TGTGCCAGCAGTGAAACAGGCTACGAGCAGTACTTC,CASSETGYEQYF